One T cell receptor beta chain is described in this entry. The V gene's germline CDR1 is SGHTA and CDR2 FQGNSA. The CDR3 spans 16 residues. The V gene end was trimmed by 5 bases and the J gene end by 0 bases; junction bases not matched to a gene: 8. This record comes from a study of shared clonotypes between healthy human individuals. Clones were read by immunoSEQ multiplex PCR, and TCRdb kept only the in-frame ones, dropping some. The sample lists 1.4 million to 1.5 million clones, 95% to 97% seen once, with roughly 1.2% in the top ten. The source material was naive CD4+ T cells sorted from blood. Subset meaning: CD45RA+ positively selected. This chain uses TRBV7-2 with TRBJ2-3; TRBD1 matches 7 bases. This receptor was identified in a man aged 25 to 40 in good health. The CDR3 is CASSTTGTASTDTQYF. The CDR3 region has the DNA TGTGCCAGCAGCACGACCGGGACAGCGAGCACAGATACGCAGTATTTT.